This T cell receptor (beta chain) was sequenced for a study of shared T cell receptors in the human thymus. Germline-derived CDR1 and CDR2 are SEHNR and FQNEAQ (reference sequence). The ends were cut back, 8 bases at V and 3 bases at J, with 13 bases in the middle. The CDR3 length is 13 residues. Sequencing was performed with immunoSEQ multiplex PCR; in TCRdb, only in-frame clones are kept and a portion is missing. The sample contains roughly 550,000 clones, about 84% of which appear only once. These data also formed part of another study, on human thymus T cells. That publication notes: Among thymic and blood repertoires, usage of V and J genes appeared biased. Related studies noted strongly shared thymic repertoires across unrelated people.

The clonotype comes from a boy under three years old with a congenital heart defect. This chain connects TRBV7-9 to TRBJ1-1; D gene uncertain. Sequenced material: thymocytes. CDR3 bases: TGTGCCAGCCGGGCTCAGCGGGACACTGAAGCTTTCTTT. This codes for CASRAQRDTEAFF.